A single sample is the source of the 8 T cell receptor beta chains below, sequenced in a study of blood T cell repertoires in COVID-19. Clones were sequenced by immunoSEQ multiplex PCR, and TCRdb holds only the in-frame ones, with some missing. The sample includes some 200,000 clones, more than 65% of them seen just once. Sequencing was performed on peripheral blood. These receptors were taken from a man aged 50 or older with active or convalescent COVID-19.

This clone was seen only once. V and J are TRBV10-1 and TRBJ2-7; 7 nucleotides agree with TRBD1. The length of the CDR3 is 16 residues. Germline CDR1 is WNHNN and CDR2 is SYGVQD (reference sequence). Trimming removed 5 bases from V and 1 base from J; junction bases left unmatched: 11. This CDR3 reads CASSSGLTGPSYEQYV. The DNA of the CDR3 is TGCGCCAGCAGTTCCGGACTGACAGGGCCATCCTACGAGCAGTACGTC.

The V call is TRBV7-2, the J call TRBJ2-7; 8 bases are a match to TRBD1. V shed 5 bases, J shed 6 bases, and the junction held 9 bases outside the gene matches. The CDR3 consists of 14 residues. CDR1 is SGHTA and CDR2 is FQGNSA in the germline V gene. Here the CDR3 reads CASSLDRGVGEQYF. In DNA form, the CDR3 reads TGTGCCAGCAGCCTAGACAGGGGTGTAGGCGAGCAGTACTTC.

The chain uses TRBV19 and TRBJ2-5, with D unresolved. CDR3 length: 15 residues. Deletions cut 4 bases from V and 2 bases from J, with 14 bases between. Germline-derived CDR1 and CDR2 are LNHDA and SQIVND (reference sequence). CDR3 amino acids: CASSTLDFGQETQYF. The CDR3 region has the DNA TGTGCCAGTAGTACCCTCGATTTCGGGCAAGAGACCCAGTACTTC.

This chain uses TRBV3-1 (or the pseudogene TRBV3-2) with TRBJ2-5; the match to TRBD2 covers 7 bases. The J segment lost 2 bases and the V segment lost 4 bases, leaving 4 bases of the junction unmatched. Germline CDR1 is LGHDT and CDR2 is YNNKEL (reference sequence). The CDR3 length is 14 residues. The CDR3 region is CASSRRAGQETQYF. In DNA form, the CDR3 reads TGTGCCAGCAGCCGGCGAGCGGGGCAAGAGACCCAGTACTTC.

The chain uses TRBV18 and TRBJ2-2; 9 nucleotides line up with TRBD1. CDR3 length: 13 amino acids. CDR1 and CDR2 (germline): KGHSH, LQKENI. V dropped 4 bases and J dropped 6; count of bases not matched to a gene: 0. CDR3 in DNA: TGTGCCAGCTCACGACAGGGGGCCGGGGAGCTGTTTTTT. Its protein product is CASSRQGAGELFF.

The gene calls are TRBV7-9 and TRBJ2-7; 10 bases are shared with TRBD2. This CDR3 comprises 15 residues. After removal of 1 base from V and 4 bases from J, the junction contained 4 bases not matched to a gene. Germline CDR1 is SEHNR and CDR2 is FQNEAQ (reference sequence). CDR3 nucleotides: TGTGCCAGCAGCTTAGGAGTTAGCGGGAGGTACGAGCAGTACTTC. Amino acids: CASSLGVSGRYEQYF. Using reference TRBV7-9 and TRBJ2-7 for the parts outside the CDR3, the full variable domain is DTGVSQNPRHKITKRGQNVTFRCDPISEHNRLYWYRQTLGQGPEFLTYFQNEAQLEKSRLLSDRFSAERPKGSFSTLEIQRTEQGDSAMYLCASSLGVSGRYEQYFGPGTRLTVT.

For this clone: The sample holds other DNA sequences that translate to the same CDR3. This chain uses TRBV6-6 with TRBJ1-2; D may be TRBD1 (5 bases). Germline V gene lookup returns CDR1 MNHNY and CDR2 SVGAGI (reference sequence). This CDR3 has 13 residues. With 6 bases removed from V and 0 bases from J, the gap between germline ends came to 8 bases. CDR3 sequence: CASRGGANYGYTF. CDR3 coding DNA: TGTGCCAGCAGGGGGGGAGCTAACTATGGCTACACCTTC.

The V call is TRBV19, the J call TRBJ2-4; D gene unclear. In germline, CDR1 is LNHDA, CDR2 SQIVND (reference sequence). The V gene lost 4 bases and the J gene lost 5 bases, with 21 bases spanning the gap. This CDR3 comprises 17 residues. The CDR3 coding sequence is TGTGCCAGTAGTAAGACTGCTGCACGTCATATCCAAAACATTCAGTACTTC. It specifies CASSKTAARHIQNIQYF.